The TCR beta chain under discussion was sequenced for a study of T cells in Graves' hyperthyroidism and ophthalmopathy. Whole-study findings and limits: Most clonotypes expanded in the thyroid (above 0.001) were also present in blood.

The germline V gene encodes CDR1 SGHNT and CDR2 YENEEA. CDR3 size: 15 residues. This clonotype was seen repeatedly, ten times or more. Its antigen is currently unknown. An end of the junction differs from the germline gene, which may be a read error. Patients aged 18 to 65 with hyperthyroidism were newly diagnosed, with duration under 2 months. TCR beta CDR3 regions were amplified from RNA. A first-round RT-PCR of the TCR CDR3 used the HTBI primer set. In TCRdb, the multiplex PCR reads were re-called with MiXCR into one record per CDR3 protein. The sample has under 350,000 distinct CDR3 sequences, 21% seen once.

The sequenced material came from blood. V is TRBV11-3 and J is TRBJ1-2; D is perhaps TRBD1 (5 bases). This receptor was identified in a woman between 50 and 59 years old with Graves' hyperthyroidism. CDR3: CTSSLGAGSGYGYTF. The CDR3 nucleotides are TGTACCAGCAGCTTAGGAGCAGGGTCGGGCTATGGCTACACCTTC.